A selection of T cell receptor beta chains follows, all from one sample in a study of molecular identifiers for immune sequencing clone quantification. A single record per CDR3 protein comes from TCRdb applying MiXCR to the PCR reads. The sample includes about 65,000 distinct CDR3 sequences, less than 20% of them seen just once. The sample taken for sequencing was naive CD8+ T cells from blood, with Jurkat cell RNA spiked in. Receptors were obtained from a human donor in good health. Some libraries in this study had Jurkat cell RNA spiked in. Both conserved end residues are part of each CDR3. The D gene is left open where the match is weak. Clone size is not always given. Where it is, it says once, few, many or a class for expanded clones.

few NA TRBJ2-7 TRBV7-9 CASSSVGRLPYEQYF TGTGCCAGCAGCTCTGTGGGACGGCTACCCTACGAGCAGTACTTC
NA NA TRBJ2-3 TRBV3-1 CASSQDTTTDTQYF TGTGCCAGCAGCCAAGACACCACCACAGATACGCAGTATTTT
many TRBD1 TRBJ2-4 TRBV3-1 CASSQELAGGFYIQYF TGTGCCAGCAGCCAAGAGCTAGCAGGGGGTTTTTACATTCAGTACTTC
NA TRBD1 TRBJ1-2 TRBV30 CAWSTGTGDGYTF TGTGCCTGGAGTACCGGGACAGGGGATGGCTACACCTTC
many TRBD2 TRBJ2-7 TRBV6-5 CASSYSITSGGYEQYF TGTGCCAGCAGTTACTCGATTACTAGCGGAGGTTACGAGCAGTACTTC
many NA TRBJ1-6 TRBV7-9 CASSLGRSYNSPLHF TGTGCCAGCAGCTTGGGCAGGAGCTATAATTCACCCCTCCACTTT
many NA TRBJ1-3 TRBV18 CASSPSDSSGNTIYF TGTGCCAGCTCACCTTCGGACAGCTCTGGAAACACCATATATTTT
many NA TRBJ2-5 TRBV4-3 CASSQVLGETQYF TGCGCCAGCAGCCAAGTTCTGGGAGAGACCCAGTACTTC
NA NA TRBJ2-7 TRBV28 CASSSHQGYEQYF TGTGCCAGCAGTTCCCACCAGGGTTACGAGCAGTACTTC
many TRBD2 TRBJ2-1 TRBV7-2 CASSLFGGGYFEQFF TGTGCCAGCAGCTTATTCGGGGGAGGGTACTTTGAGCAGTTCTTC
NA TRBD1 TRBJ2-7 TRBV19 CASSNRGGSYEQYF TGTGCCAGCAGCAACAGGGGCGGTTCATACGAGCAGTACTTC
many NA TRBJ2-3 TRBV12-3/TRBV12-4 CASSPPGTDTQYF TGTGCCAGCAGTCCCCCCGGCACAGATACGCAGTATTTT
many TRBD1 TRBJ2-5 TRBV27 CASSQKTGTKYQETQYF TGTGCCAGCAGTCAAAAGACAGGGACGAAGTACCAAGAGACCCAGTACTTC
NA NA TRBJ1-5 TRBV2 CASSEVGGGLRQPQHF TGTGCCAGCAGTGAAGTAGGAGGCGGCCTACGTCAGCCCCAGCATTTT
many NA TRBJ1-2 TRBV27 CASSLTALTGPYGYTF TGTGCCAGCAGCCTTACCGCATTGACAGGCCCCTATGGCTACACCTTC
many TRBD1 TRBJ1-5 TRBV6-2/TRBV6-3 CASSTTDRRPPQHF TGTGCCAGCAGTACCACGGACAGGCGGCCGCCCCAGCATTTT
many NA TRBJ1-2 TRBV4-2 CASSQEFVQGTAGYTF TGTGCCAGCAGCCAAGAATTTGTGCAGGGGACGGCTGGCTACACCTTC
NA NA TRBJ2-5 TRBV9 CASSDTRSAGETQYF TGTGCCAGCAGCGACACACGGAGCGCAGGAGAGACCCAGTACTTC
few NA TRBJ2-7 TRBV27 CASSPIRGTYEQYF TGTGCCAGCAGTCCCATACGGGGGACCTACGAGCAGTACTTC
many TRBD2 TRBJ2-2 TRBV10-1 CASSELAGEGTGELFF TGCGCCAGCAGTGAGCTGGCGGGAGAGGGCACCGGGGAGCTGTTTTTT
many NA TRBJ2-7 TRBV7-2 CASSLHRAEQYF TGTGCCAGCAGTTTACACCGGGCCGAGCAGTACTTC
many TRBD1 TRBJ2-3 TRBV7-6 CASSSDRETLTDTQYF TGTGCCAGCAGCTCGGACAGGGAAACTCTCACAGATACGCAGTATTTT
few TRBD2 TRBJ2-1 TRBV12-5 CASAVGMGLVIDEQFF TGTGCTAGTGCCGTTGGGATGGGACTAGTCATCGATGAGCAGTTCTTC
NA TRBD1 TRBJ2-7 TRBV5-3 CACSPGTGGLYEQYF TGTGCCTGCAGCCCCGGGACAGGGGGACTCTACGAGCAGTACTTC
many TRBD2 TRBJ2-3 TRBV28 CASSLEETSGTDTQYF TGTGCCAGCAGTTTAGAAGAGACTAGCGGCACAGATACGCAGTATTTT
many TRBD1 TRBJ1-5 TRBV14 CASSQDAGGYQPQHF TGTGCCAGCAGCCAAGACGCAGGGGGCTATCAGCCCCAGCATTTT
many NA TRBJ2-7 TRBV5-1 CASSWGQSGTEVYEQYF TGCGCCAGCAGCTGGGGACAATCGGGAACCGAAGTCTACGAGCAGTACTTC
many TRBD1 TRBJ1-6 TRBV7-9 CASSFVQGDSPLHF TGTGCCAGCAGCTTCGTACAGGGGGATTCACCCCTCCACTTT
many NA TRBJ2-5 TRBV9 CASSVDRPGDIQETQYF TGTGCCAGCAGCGTTGATAGGCCCGGAGACATCCAAGAGACCCAGTACTTC
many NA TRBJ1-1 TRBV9 CASSRGKNTEAFF TGTGCCAGCAGCCGAGGGAAAAACACTGAAGCTTTCTTT
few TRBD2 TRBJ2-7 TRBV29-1 CSVEIGTSGGGPSYEQYF TGCAGCGTTGAAATAGGGACTAGCGGAGGCGGACCCTCCTACGAGCAGTACTTC
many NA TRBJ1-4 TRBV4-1 CASSQLQEKLFF TGCGCCAGCAGCCAATTACAGGAGAAACTGTTTTTT
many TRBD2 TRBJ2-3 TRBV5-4 CASSRLAGEDTQYF TGTGCCAGCAGCAGGCTAGCGGGAGAAGATACGCAGTATTTT
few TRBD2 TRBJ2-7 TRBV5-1 CASSKGLAGSYEQYF TGCGCCAGCAGCAAGGGACTAGCGGGATCCTACGAGCAGTACTTC
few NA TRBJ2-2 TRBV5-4 CAIRRLTGELFF TGTGCCATCAGGCGATTGACCGGGGAGCTGTTTTTT
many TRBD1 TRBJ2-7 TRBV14 CASSQEGGQGPYEQYF TGTGCCAGCAGCCAAGAAGGGGGACAGGGGCCTTACGAGCAGTACTTC
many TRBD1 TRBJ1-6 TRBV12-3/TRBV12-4 CASRNRQGSYNSPLHF TGTGCCAGCAGAAACAGACAGGGCTCCTATAATTCACCCCTCCACTTT
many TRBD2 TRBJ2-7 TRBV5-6 CASSMPLAGARLSEQYF TGTGCCAGCAGCATGCCCCTAGCGGGAGCAAGGTTGTCCGAGCAGTACTTC
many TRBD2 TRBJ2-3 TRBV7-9 CASAVAGGPSDTQYF TGTGCCAGTGCGGTAGCGGGAGGGCCTTCCGATACGCAGTATTTT
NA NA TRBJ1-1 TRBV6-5 CASTGGPFTEAFF TGTGCCAGCACCGGGGGTCCATTCACTGAAGCTTTCTTT
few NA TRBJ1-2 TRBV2 CASSEATGRDGYTF TGTGCCAGCAGTGAAGCTACAGGACGAGATGGCTACACCTTC
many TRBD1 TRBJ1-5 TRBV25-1 CASSELEGAQPQHF TGTGCCAGCAGTGAATTAGAGGGGGCCCAGCCCCAGCATTTT
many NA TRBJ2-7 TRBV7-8 CASSVRQGYEQYF TGTGCCAGCAGCGTACGGCAGGGCTACGAGCAGTACTTC
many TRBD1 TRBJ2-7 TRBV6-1 CASSGLAIDAGGPYEQYF TGTGCCAGCAGTGGTCTGGCGATCGATGCAGGGGGTCCCTACGAGCAGTACTTC
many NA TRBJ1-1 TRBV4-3 CASSQVKGTEAFF TGCGCCAGCAGCCAAGTTAAGGGTACTGAAGCTTTCTTT
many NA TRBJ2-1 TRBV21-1 CASDPPVRNEQFF TGTGCCAGTGACCCGCCCGTAAGGAATGAGCAGTTCTTC
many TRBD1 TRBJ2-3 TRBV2 CASAGTGSTDTQYF TGTGCCAGCGCAGGGACAGGCTCCACAGATACGCAGTATTTT
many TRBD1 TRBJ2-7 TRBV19 CASSPGQGYYEQYF TGTGCCAGTTCACCGGGACAGGGTTATTACGAGCAGTACTTC
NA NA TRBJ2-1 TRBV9 CASSVGRGGYTGEQFF TGTGCCAGCAGCGTAGGTAGAGGGGGGTACACGGGTGAGCAGTTCTTC
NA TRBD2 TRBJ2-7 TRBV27 CASSLGLAVTYEQYF TGTGCCAGCAGTTTAGGACTAGCGGTTACCTACGAGCAGTACTTC
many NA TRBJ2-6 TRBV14 CASSQAQGLSFLSGANVLTF TGTGCCAGCAGCCAAGCACAGGGTCTATCCTTCCTCTCTGGGGCCAACGTCCTGACTTTC
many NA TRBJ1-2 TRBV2 CASSEGQGSNYGYTF TGTGCCAGCAGTGAAGGGCAGGGAAGCAACTATGGCTACACCTTC
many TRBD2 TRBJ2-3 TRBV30 CAWSVLAGHTQYF TGTGCCTGGAGTGTACTAGCGGGGCATACGCAGTATTTT
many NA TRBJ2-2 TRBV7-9 CASSPPGTPGNGELFF TGTGCCAGCAGCCCCCCAGGTACCCCTGGGAACGGGGAGCTGTTTTTT